This is a list of T cell receptor beta chains from one sample in a study of T cell repertoires in cytomegalovirus infection. For these receptors, no antigen is known. One entry per CDR3 protein, called by TCRdb with MiXCR from the reads. The sample has a few hundred thousand distinct CDR3 sequences, 35% to 50% seen once; the top ten hold 48%. The sample here was cultured PBMCs, taken from culture after CMV antigen stimulation. The receptor source for this set is a human donor in good health (CMV status not recorded). Some clones in this sample may be carry-over from other donors' samples. CDR3s leave out the opening cysteine and the closing phenylalanine or tryptophan.

J gene	V gene	CDR3 protein
TRBJ2-7	TRBV6-2/TRBV6-3	ASSYGPGEQTYEQY
TRBJ2-7	TRBV11-2	ASSPNPRDSEQY
TRBJ2-1	TRBV12-3/TRBV12-4	ASSHGTSVLIDEQF
TRBJ2-3	TRBV15	ATSRAGLWLDTQY
TRBJ2-6	TRBV6-1	ASVGGKSGANVLT
TRBJ2-1	TRBV6-2/TRBV6-3	ASSLEGEAYNEQF
TRBJ1-2	TRBV30	AWSDNRDYGYT
TRBJ2-5	TRBV10-3	AISESTQETQY
TRBJ2-1	TRBV6-5	ASSYSGAGTTLYNEQF
TRBJ1-1	TRBV5-1	ASSFRSGANTEAF
TRBJ2-2	TRBV19	ASSIGNTNTGELF
TRBJ2-5	TRBV20-1	SARDTSTGGLETQY
TRBJ2-1	TRBV7-2	ASVLAGASSYNEQF
TRBJ1-6	TRBV12-3/TRBV12-4	ASSLAGIGNSPLH
TRBJ2-1	TRBV6-5	ASSNPGRQTYNEQF
TRBJ1-1	TRBV12-3/TRBV12-4	ASSYGLNTEAF
TRBJ1-3	TRBV6-1	ASRTRSAGNTIY
TRBJ2-3	TRBV2	ASSGRDSNLGATQY
TRBJ2-6	TRBV19	ASSTLAGPSGANVLT
TRBJ2-7	TRBV2	ASKITGQASEQY
TRBJ1-1	TRBV6-6	ASSSGSMNTEAF
TRBJ2-1	TRBV10-3	AISVESGNEQF
TRBJ2-3	TRBV12-3/TRBV12-4	ASSSSAAGTQY
TRBJ2-7	TRBV6-6	ASSYVNYEQY
TRBJ1-5	TRBV7-2	ASSPRAGNQPQH
TRBJ1-2	TRBV7-2	ASSLVALSPGYGYT